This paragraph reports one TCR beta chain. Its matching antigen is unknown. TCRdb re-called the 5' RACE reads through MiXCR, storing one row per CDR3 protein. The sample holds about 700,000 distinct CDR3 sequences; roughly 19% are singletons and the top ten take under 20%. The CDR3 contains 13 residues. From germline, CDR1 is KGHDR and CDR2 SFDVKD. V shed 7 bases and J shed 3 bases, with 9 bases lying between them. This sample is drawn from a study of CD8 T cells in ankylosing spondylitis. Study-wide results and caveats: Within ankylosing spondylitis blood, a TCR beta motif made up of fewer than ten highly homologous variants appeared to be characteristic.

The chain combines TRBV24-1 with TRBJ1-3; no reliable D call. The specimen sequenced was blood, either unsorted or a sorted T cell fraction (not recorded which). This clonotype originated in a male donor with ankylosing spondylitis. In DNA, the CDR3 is TGTGCCACCAGCCAGTCATATGGAAACACCATATATTTT. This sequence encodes CATSQSYGNTIYF.